The text below deals with one TCR beta chain. The target of this receptor is not known. Within one base of it there is no much larger clone, and no base qualities were kept. This entry belongs to a study of spatial heterogeneity in lung cancer (dated by TCRdb to about 2019). About the investigation overall: Samples were obtained from approximately 77 patients with early-stage, untreated non-small cell lung cancer from the lung TRACERx cohort. Both alpha and beta chains were TCR-sequenced in samples taken at surgery, namely 220 tumor regions, around 70 matched nontumor lung samples and over 55 PBMC samples. In non-small cell lung cancer, the study quantitatively compared TCR alpha and beta repertoires across several tumor regions, matched nontumor lung, and blood. Follow-up PBMC samples were sequenced whenever available, with a median time to follow-up of about 24 months after resection. In the raw uncorrected reads, each unique combination of TCR and UMI appeared on average more than ten times. More beta-chain than alpha-chain transcripts were consistently detected, likely reflecting higher beta-chain transcript abundance. TCR repertoire features were related to nonsynonymous mutation counts determined by whole-exome sequencing of tumor tissue. Overall study results and their limits: Additional single-cell paired TCR alpha and beta sequencing was considered necessary to confirm, at a functional level, the hypothesis that regional TCRs recognize regional mutations. Comparisons of baseline and follow-up blood repertoires included only 15 or so patients. Ubiquitous expanded tumor TCRs were detected in blood more often at tumor resection than at routine follow-up.

Taken with the paper, the label for time point translates to: blood at routine non-recurrence follow-up after resection. Whole RNA extracted from tumor and nontumor lung tissue, or from cryopreserved PBMC samples, was used for TCR sequencing without cell sorting. Only patients with enough RNA available from two or more tumor regions were chosen for TCR sequencing. From the cysteine up to the phenylalanine, the CDR3 has a length of 13 residues. The only DNA kept is the CDR3, 39 bases in frame from the first base. Trimming leaves V shorter by 4 bases and J shorter by 4 bases, with the junction holding 4 bases beyond the gene matches. Looking up the germline V gene yields CDR1 SGDLS and CDR2 YYNGEE. Libraries were made using 5' RACE. This sample was sequenced with a NextSeq 500. The TCR library protocol attached a unique molecular identifier to each TCR cDNA molecule to allow correction of PCR and sequencing errors. In the original analysis: Decombinator tools were used for TCR identification, UMI-based error correction and CDR3 extraction. TCRs above a frequency of 2 per 1,000, corresponding to the top 1% of the tumor frequency distribution, were defined as expanded. Renyi diversity was calculated using the R vegan package after each repertoire was subsampled 100 times to 5,000 TCRs. CDR3 similarity networks were built from amino acid triplet string-kernel similarity, connecting CDR3s with pairwise similarity above 0.82. TCRdb reworked the public reads: Q25 trimming with fastp, MiXCR clone assembly, productive beta chains retained. Every distinct CDR3 protein forms one entry, paired with its most common genes and DNA. What appears here as the V and J calls and clone size reflects TCRdb's work, not the paper's. In this sample the table shows more than 30,000 distinct CDR3 sequences, less than 11% of which occur a single time. Around 28% of the sample goes to the ten largest clones.

This specimen consisted of PBMCs, obtained at follow-up. This receptor was obtained from a female donor with early-stage non-small cell lung cancer. The chain employs TRBV9 and TRBJ1-2; the central 7 bases match TRBD1. The nucleotides read TGTGCCAGCAGCCCGGGGACAGCCTATGGCTACACCTTC. Translated, this is CASSPGTAYGYTF.